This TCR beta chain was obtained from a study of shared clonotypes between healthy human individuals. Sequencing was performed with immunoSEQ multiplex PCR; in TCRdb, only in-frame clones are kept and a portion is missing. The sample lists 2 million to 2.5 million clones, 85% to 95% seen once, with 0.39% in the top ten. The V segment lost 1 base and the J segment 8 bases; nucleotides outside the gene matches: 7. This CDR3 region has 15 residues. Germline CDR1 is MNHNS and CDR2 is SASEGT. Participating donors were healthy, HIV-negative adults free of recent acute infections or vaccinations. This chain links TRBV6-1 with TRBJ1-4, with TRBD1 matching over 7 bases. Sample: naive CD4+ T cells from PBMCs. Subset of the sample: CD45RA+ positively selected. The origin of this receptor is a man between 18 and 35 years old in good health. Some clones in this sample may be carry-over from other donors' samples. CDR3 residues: CASSEGQGIDEKLFF. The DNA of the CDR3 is TGTGCCAGCAGTGAAGGACAGGGCATCGACGAAAAACTGTTTTTT.